Listed below are T cell receptor beta chains from one sample, sequenced in a study of T cells in Graves' hyperthyroidism and ophthalmopathy. TCRdb reprocessed the multiplex PCR reads via MiXCR and lists one record per CDR3 protein. There are roughly 500,000 distinct CDR3 sequences in the sample; 40% to 50% occur only once, and around 47% lies in the top ten. Material for sequencing was peripheral blood or thyroid tissue (not recorded which). Source of these receptors: an adult woman with Graves' disease, either hyperthyroidism or ophthalmopathy (not recorded which). CDR3s include the opening cysteine and the closing phenylalanine or tryptophan. A D gene is named only where the DNA matches it firmly. Size values are once, few and many counts, or a class for expanded clones, and some rows have none.

clone_size | d_call | j_call | v_call | cdr3_aa | cdr3_nt
few | - | TRBJ1-2 | TRBV20-1 | CSARGRRNYGYTF | TGCAGTGCTAGAGGTCGGCGTAACTATGGCTACACCTTC
- | - | TRBJ2-3 | TRBV7-9 | CASSPSTSTDTQYF | TGTGCCAGCAGCCCCTCGACGAGCACAGATACGCAGTATTTT
- | - | TRBJ1-1 | TRBV27 | CASSFVGRPNTEAFF | TGTGCCAGCAGTTTCGTTGGCAGGCCGAACACTGAAGCTTTCTTT
few | - | TRBJ1-5 | TRBV20-1 | CSASPGFSSNQPQHF | TGCAGTGCCAGTCCAGGGTTTTCTAGCAATCAGCCCCAGCATTTT
once | - | TRBJ2-5 | TRBV7-6 | CASSLMANQPQYF | TGTGCCAGCAGCTTAATGGCGAATCAGCCCCAGTACTTC
few | - | TRBJ2-5 | TRBV10-3 | CAISESTRQLQETQYF | TGTGCCATCAGTGAGTCTACTAGGCAGCTACAAGAGACCCAGTACTTC
- | TRBD2 | TRBJ2-5 | TRBV11-1 | CASSLHSGSKETQYF | TGTGCCAGCAGCTTACATAGCGGGAGCAAGGAGACCCAGTACTTC
- | - | TRBJ2-5 | TRBV15 | CATSRGRGEKTQYF | TGTGCCACCAGCAGAGGCAGGGGGGAAAAGACCCAGTACTTC
many | - | TRBJ1-2 | TRBV29-1 | CSTSGSAGDNYGYTF | TGCAGCACCTCAGGTTCGGCAGGGGATAACTATGGCTACACCTTC
- | - | TRBJ2-5 | TRBV20-1 | CSATQGKETQYF | TGCAGTGCTACCCAGGGGAAAGAGACCCAGTACTTC
- | TRBD1 | TRBJ1-5 | TRBV10-2 | CASSSRTGVNQPQHF | TGCGCCAGCAGCTCCCGGACAGGGGTTAATCAGCCCCAGCATTTT
once | - | TRBJ1-5 | TRBV11-2 | CASSFERNQPQHF | TGTGCCAGCAGCTTCGAACGCAATCAGCCCCAGCATTTT
- | TRBD1 | TRBJ2-7 | TRBV29-1 | CSVGLRQGSYEQYF | TGCAGCGTGGGGCTTAGACAGGGCTCCTACGAGCAGTACTTC
many | - | TRBJ1-5 | TRBV2 | CASQIQGHQPQHF | TGTGCCAGCCAGATCCAGGGGCATCAGCCCCAGCATTTT
- | - | TRBJ1-5 | TRBV10-3 | CATKLAGTGNQPQHF | TGTGCCACAAAACTTGCAGGGACCGGCAATCAGCCCCAGCATTTT
- | TRBD1 | TRBJ1-5 | TRBV10-3 | CAISMGQGANQPQHF | TGTGCCATCAGCATGGGACAGGGGGCCAATCAGCCCCAGCATTTT
- | - | TRBJ1-1 | TRBV11-2 | CASSFDRAYTEAFF | TGTGCCAGCAGCTTTGACAGAGCGTACACTGAAGCTTTCTTT
many | TRBD1 | TRBJ1-1 | TRBV12-3/TRBV12-4 | CASSGQGENTEAFF | TGTGCCAGCAGCGGACAGGGTGAGAACACTGAAGCTTTCTTT
many | - | TRBJ1-5 | TRBV4-3 | CASSQEARGRGQPQHF | TGCGCCAGCAGCCAAGAAGCGCGGGGTCGAGGTCAGCCCCAGCATTTT
many | - | TRBJ1-1 | TRBV20-1 | CSASTGGTTEAFF | TGCAGTGCCTCGACAGGAGGGACCACTGAAGCTTTCTTT
few | - | TRBJ2-5 | TRBV9 | CASTPSLEGTQETQYF | TGTGCCAGCACCCCATCCTTGGAGGGGACTCAAGAGACCCAGTACTTC
many | - | TRBJ1-4 | TRBV5-5 | CASSTRTPANEKLFF | TGTGCCAGCAGCACCAGGACACCGGCTAATGAAAAACTGTTTTTT
- | TRBD1 | TRBJ2-5 | TRBV20-1 | CGQAPQETQYF | TGCGGACAGGCGCCACAAGAGACCCAGTACTTC
- | - | TRBJ1-2 | TRBV24-1 | CATSDPQGGASYGYTF | TGTGCCACCAGTGACCCACAAGGAGGGGCTAGTTATGGCTACACCTTC
- | TRBD1 | TRBJ1-5 | TRBV24-1 | CATSAWDSYQPQHF | TGTGCCACCAGTGCCTGGGACAGCTATCAGCCCCAGCATTTT
many | - | TRBJ2-6 | TRBV7-9 | CASSFPQAGANVLTF | TGTGCCAGCAGCTTCCCCCAGGCTGGGGCCAACGTCCTGACTTTC
- | - | TRBJ1-6 | TRBV19 | CASRAKSYNSPPHF | TGTGCCAGCCGCGCCAAGTCCTATAATTCACCCCCCCACTTT
- | - | TRBJ1-1 | TRBV7-9 | CASNPWADNTEAFF | TGTGCCAGCAACCCTTGGGCAGACAACACTGAAGCTTTCTTT
few | - | TRBJ2-2 | TRBV20-1 | CSARRYGGTTGELFF | TGCAGTGCTAGGCGATATGGCGGGACGACCGGGGAGCTGTTTTTT
once | TRBD1 | TRBJ1-1 | TRBV19 | CASSIRGGLNTEAFF | TGTGCCAGTAGTATCAGAGGGGGCCTTAACACTGAAGCTTTCTTT
- | - | TRBJ2-6 | TRBV25-1 | CASSESRGGPSGANVLTF | TGTGCCAGCAGTGAATCAAGGGGGGGACCCTCTGGGGCCAACGTCCTGACTTTC
- | TRBD1 | TRBJ2-2 | TRBV7-9 | CASSGTGLGGELFF | TGTGCCAGCAGCGGGACAGGGTTGGGCGGGGAGCTGTTTTTT
many | - | TRBJ2-7 | TRBV7-9 | CASSLKNDYEQYF | TGTGCCAGCAGCTTAAAGAATGACTACGAGCAGTACTTC
many | - | TRBJ2-7 | TRBV7-9 | CASSLELYEQYF | TGTGCCAGCAGCTTAGAATTGTACGAGCAGTACTTC
few | - | TRBJ1-1 | TRBV7-9 | CASSLGVALNTEAFF | TGTGCCAGCAGCTTAGGGGTCGCCCTGAACACTGAAGCTTTCTTT
- | - | TRBJ1-2 | TRBV15 | CATSRVSDGYTF | TGTGCCACCAGCAGAGTATCTGATGGCTACACCTTC
- | TRBD1 | TRBJ2-7 | TRBV29-1 | CSVAPSSQGTVYEQYF | TGCAGCGTTGCCCCAAGCTCGCAGGGGACAGTGTACGAGCAGTACTTC
many | - | TRBJ1-1 | TRBV2 | CASRRDGITEAFF | TGTGCCAGCAGGAGGGACGGAATCACTGAAGCTTTCTTT
few | TRBD2 | TRBJ2-7 | TRBV5-4 | CASSSSSGSSYEQYF | TGTGCCAGCAGCTCCTCTAGCGGATCCTCCTACGAGCAGTACTTC
- | - | TRBJ1-1 | TRBV7-9 | CASSQPNGAEAFF | TGTGCCAGCAGCCAACCGAACGGGGCTGAAGCTTTCTTT
- | - | TRBJ1-6 | TRBV7-9 | CASRRGDSPLHF | TGTGCCAGCAGACGCGGGGACTCACCCCTCCACTTT
- | - | TRBJ1-1 | TRBV19 | CASRVGGGTEAFF | TGTGCCAGTAGAGTCGGTGGTGGCACTGAAGCTTTCTTT
few | - | TRBJ1-4 | TRBV5-1 | CASSSTGFLEKLFF | TGTGCCAGCAGTTCCACAGGGTTCCTAGAAAAACTGTTTTTT
few | TRBD1 | TRBJ2-5 | TRBV29-1 | CSVPWTGVETQYF | TGCAGCGTTCCATGGACAGGGGTAGAGACCCAGTACTTC
few | - | TRBJ2-1 | TRBV25-1 | CASSDRHPANEQFF | TGTGCCAGCAGTGATAGGCACCCTGCCAATGAGCAGTTCTTC
- | - | TRBJ2-5 | TRBV9 | CASSAQQAGAQETQYF | TGTGCCAGCAGCGCCCAGCAGGCTGGGGCACAAGAGACCCAGTACTTC
many | TRBD1 | TRBJ2-2 | TRBV19 | CASRDRGFTGELFF | TGTGCCAGTAGGGACAGGGGATTTACCGGGGAGCTGTTTTTT
many | - | TRBJ2-5 | TRBV11-2 | CASSFRRADQETQYF | TGTGCCAGCAGCTTTCGGCGGGCTGATCAAGAGACCCAGTACTTC
once | - | TRBJ1-2 | TRBV2 | CASTGRYYGYTF | TGTGCCAGCACGGGGCGGTACTATGGCTACACCTTC
few | TRBD1 | TRBJ1-2 | TRBV7-9 | CASSFGRGQEYGYTF | TGTGCCAGCAGCTTCGGGCGGGGACAGGAATATGGCTACACCTTC
few | TRBD1 | TRBJ1-2 | TRBV28 | CASSDRGPYGYTF | TGTGCCAGCAGTGACAGGGGACCCTATGGCTACACCTTC